This entry describes one T cell receptor (beta chain). The antigen it recognizes is unknown. The input lacks base qualities; no much larger clone sits a single base away. The CDR3 regions of human TCRbeta chains were subjected to immunosequencing. Processing in the source paper ran as follows. Repertoire TCRs were matched against a reference library of SARS-CoV-2-specific TCRs generated with the MIRA antigen-specificity platform. Breadth was defined as the fraction of unique TCRs that were SARS-CoV-2-associated, and depth was defined as the fraction of total T cells that were SARS-CoV-2-associated. Using the MIRA data, each spike-specific TCR was assigned both to the spike region to which the TCR was reactive and to a CD4 or CD8 class. Log10-transformed breadth and depth values were compared by one-way ANOVA with Sidak's multiple comparisons tests. Here the immuneACCESS table is served through TCRdb, limited to in-frame sequences with V and J called. Missing clones are a known gap in these copies; in checked studies unresolved V genes cover under half, and the rest lacks a known reason. D and trimming come from the DNA, and the V and J calls and clone size come from that table. The sample table contains about 150,000 clones; only one count was recorded for approximately 91% of them. Around 1.8% of the sample comes from the top ten.

CDR1 and CDR2, per the germline V gene, are SGHRS and YFSETQ. V is pared back by 3 bases and J by 3 bases, with 3 bases lying between the germline termini. Including cysteine and phenylalanine, the CDR3 has 11 amino acids. Left in the record is the CDR3 DNA by itself, 33 bases read in frame from the first base. This entry comes from a study of T cell responses to AZD1222 COVID-19 vaccine (dated by TCRdb to 2020 to 2022). A note on the overall study: A total of 233 trial participants underwent TCR sequencing, of whom about 210 had received two doses of AZD1222 and roughly 26 had received two doses of the MenACWY control vaccine. Trial participants were enrolled into age subgroups of 18-55, 56-69 and 70-plus years, which contained about 160, 30 and 59 TCR-sequenced participants, respectively. Beyond this particular receptor, the publication reports: Conclusions about previously exposed vaccinees were limited because only a handful of AZD1222 recipients were SARS-CoV-2 seropositive at baseline. After two AZD1222 doses, spike-specific TCR breadth and depth were significantly higher than at day 0 and than in MenACWY recipients. Because no day 14 peak-response samples were available, repertoires were characterized only after the peak T cell response. Reportedly, close to half of the unique spike-specific TCRs recognized epitopes lying outside the regions that are mutated in the B.1.351 and B.1.1.7 variants. The 56-69-year group was small, and its depth increase did not reach significance, likely because of low power. Most participants were white British and females outnumbered males, and the authors suggested that clonal diversity may have been underestimated. The whole spike protein was spanned by vaccine-associated CD4 TCRs, and dominant responses were seen in regions 160-218 and 743-854.

The intended sense of this specimen's time point label: about 28 days (+/-7) after the second vaccine dose. AZD1222 recipients given second doses at about 4 weeks or at about 12 weeks were pooled, since spike-specific TCR depth and breadth were not found to differ between the two schedules. Vaccinee samples were obtained from the UK trials COV001 and COV002, which included a single-blind randomized controlled phase 2/3 trial of AZD1222 (ChAdOx1 nCoV-19) in healthy adults. For TCRbeta chain sequencing, PBMC samples from trial participants were taken at day 0 and at day 28 after the second dose. Sequencing used peripheral blood, obtained 28 days after the second AZD1222 dose. The chain joins TRBV5-1 to TRBJ1-1, with no confident D gene call. This clonotype originated in an adult who received the AZD1222 COVID-19 vaccine. The nucleotide sequence reads TGCGCCAGCAGCTCGGACACTGAAGCTTTCTTT. This codes for CASSSDTEAFF.